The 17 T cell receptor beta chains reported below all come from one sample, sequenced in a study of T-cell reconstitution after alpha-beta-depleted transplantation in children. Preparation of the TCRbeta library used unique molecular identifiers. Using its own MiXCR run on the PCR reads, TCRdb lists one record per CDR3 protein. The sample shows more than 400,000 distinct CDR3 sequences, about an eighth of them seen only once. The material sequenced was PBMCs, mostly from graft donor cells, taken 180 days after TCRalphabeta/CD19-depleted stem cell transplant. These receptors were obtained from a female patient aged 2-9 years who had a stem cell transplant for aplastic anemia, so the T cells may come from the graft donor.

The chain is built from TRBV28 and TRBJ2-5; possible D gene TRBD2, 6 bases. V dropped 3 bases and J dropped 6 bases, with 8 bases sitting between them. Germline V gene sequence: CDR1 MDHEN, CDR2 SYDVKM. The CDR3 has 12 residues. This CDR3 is CASSLRGQTQYF. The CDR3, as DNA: TGTGCCAGCAGTTTGCGGGGCCAGACCCAGTACTTC.

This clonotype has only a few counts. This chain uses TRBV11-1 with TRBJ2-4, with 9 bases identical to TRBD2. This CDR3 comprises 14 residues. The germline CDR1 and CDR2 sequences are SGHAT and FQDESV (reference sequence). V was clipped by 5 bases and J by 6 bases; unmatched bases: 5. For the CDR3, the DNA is TGTGCCAGCAGCCATAATAGCGGGGGAAACATTCAGTACTTC. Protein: CASSHNSGGNIQYF.

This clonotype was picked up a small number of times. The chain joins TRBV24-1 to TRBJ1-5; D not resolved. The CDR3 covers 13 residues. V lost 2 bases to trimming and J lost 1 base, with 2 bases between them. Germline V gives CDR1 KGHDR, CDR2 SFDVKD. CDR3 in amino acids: CATSDSSNQPQHF. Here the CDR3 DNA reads TGTGCCACCAGTGATTCGAGCAATCAGCCCCAGCATTTT.

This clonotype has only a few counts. This CDR3 reads CASSFLGLGRGGEQYF. As DNA, the CDR3 is TGTGCCAGCAGTTTTCTAGGACTGGGACGAGGTGGCGAGCAGTACTTC. This chain connects TRBV28 to TRBJ2-7; D may correspond to TRBD1 or TRBD2 (5 bases each). Trimming removed 3 bases at V and 6 bases at J, with 21 bases between. Germline CDR1 reads MDHEN; CDR2 reads SYDVKM. The CDR3 is 16 residues long.

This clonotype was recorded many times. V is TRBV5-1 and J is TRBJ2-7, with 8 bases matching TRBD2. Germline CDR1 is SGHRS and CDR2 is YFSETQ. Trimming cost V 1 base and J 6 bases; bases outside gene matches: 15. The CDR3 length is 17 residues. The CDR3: CASSLSPWGAGVSEQYF. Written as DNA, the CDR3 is TGCGCCAGCAGCTTGTCCCCTTGGGGAGCGGGAGTATCCGAGCAGTACTTC. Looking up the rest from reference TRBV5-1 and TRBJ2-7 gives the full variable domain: KAGVTQTPRYLIKTRGQQVTLSCSPISGHRSVSWYQQTPGQGLQFLFEYFSETQRNKGNFPGRFSGRQFSNSRSEMNVSTLELGDSALYLCASSLSPWGAGVSEQYFGPGTRLTVT.

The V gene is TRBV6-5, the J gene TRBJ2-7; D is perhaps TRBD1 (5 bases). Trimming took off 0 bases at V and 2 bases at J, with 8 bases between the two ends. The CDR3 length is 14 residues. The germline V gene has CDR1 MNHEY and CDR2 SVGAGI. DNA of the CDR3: TGTGCCAGCAGTTACTCCAGGGCCGCCTACGAGCAGTACTTC. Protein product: CASSYSRAAYEQYF.

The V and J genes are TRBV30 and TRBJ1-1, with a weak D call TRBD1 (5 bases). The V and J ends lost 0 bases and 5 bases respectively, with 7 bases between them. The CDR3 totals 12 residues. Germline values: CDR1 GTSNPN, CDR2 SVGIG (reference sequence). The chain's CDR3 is CAWSVQGTEAFF. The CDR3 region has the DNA TGTGCCTGGAGTGTTCAGGGTACTGAAGCTTTCTTT. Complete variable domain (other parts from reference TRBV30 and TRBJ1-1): SQTIHQWPATLVQPVGSPLSLECTVEGTSNPNLYWYRQAAGRGLQLLFYSVGIGQISSEVPQNLSASRPQDRQFILSSKKLLLSDSGFYLCAWSVQGTEAFFGQGTRLTVV.

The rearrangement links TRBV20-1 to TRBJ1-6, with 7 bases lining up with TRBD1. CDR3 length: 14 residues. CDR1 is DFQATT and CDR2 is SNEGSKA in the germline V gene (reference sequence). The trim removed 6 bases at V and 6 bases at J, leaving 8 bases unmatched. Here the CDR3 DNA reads TGCAGTGCCGGGGACAGCCTTTCTAATTCACCCCTCCACTTT. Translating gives CSAGDSLSNSPLHF.

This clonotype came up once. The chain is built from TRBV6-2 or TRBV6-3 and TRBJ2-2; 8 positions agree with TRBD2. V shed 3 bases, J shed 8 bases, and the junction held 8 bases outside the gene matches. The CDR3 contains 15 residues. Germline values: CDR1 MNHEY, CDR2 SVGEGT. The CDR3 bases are TGTGCCAGCAGTTATGGGACTAGGAACTCTGGGGAGCTGTTTTTT. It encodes CASSYGTRNSGELFF.

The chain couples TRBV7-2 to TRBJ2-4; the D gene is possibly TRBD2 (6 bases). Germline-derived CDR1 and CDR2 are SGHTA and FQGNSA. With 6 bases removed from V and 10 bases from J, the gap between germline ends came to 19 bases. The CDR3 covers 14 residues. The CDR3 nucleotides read TGTGCCAGCAGTTATTGGGCGGGGTCCCCTATTCAGTACTTC. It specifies CASSYWAGSPIQYF. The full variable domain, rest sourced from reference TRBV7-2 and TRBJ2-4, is GAGVSQSPSNKVTEKGKDVELRCDPISGHTALYWYRQSLGQGLEFLIYFQGNSAPDKSGLPSDRFSAERTGGSVSTLTIQRTQQEDSAVYLCASSYWAGSPIQYFGAGTRLSVL.

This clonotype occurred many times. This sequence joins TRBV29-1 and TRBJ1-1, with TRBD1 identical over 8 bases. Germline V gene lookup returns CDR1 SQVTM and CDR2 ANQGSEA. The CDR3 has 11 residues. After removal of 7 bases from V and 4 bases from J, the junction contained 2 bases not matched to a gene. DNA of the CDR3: TGCAGCGGCGACAGGGGCACTGAAGCTTTCTTT. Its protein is CSGDRGTEAFF.

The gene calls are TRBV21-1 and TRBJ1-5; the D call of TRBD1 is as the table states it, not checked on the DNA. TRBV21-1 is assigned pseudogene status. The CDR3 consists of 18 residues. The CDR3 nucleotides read TGTGCCAGCAGCAAACCTTACAGGGGGCGAAAGGGCAATCAGCCCCAGCATTTT. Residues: CASSKPYRGRKGNQPQHF.

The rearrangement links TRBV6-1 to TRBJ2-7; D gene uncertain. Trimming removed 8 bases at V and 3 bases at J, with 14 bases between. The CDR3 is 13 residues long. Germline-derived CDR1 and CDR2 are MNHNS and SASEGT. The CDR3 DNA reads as TGTGCCAGCGATTGGGATAGGGTCTACGAGCAGTACTTC. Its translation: CASDWDRVYEQYF.

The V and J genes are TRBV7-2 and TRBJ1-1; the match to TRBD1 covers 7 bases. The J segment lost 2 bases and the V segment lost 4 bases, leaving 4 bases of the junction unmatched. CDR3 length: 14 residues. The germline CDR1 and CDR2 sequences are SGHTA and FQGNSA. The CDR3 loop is CASSSWDSNTEAFF. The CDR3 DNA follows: TGTGCCAGCAGCTCCTGGGACAGCAACACTGAAGCTTTCTTT.

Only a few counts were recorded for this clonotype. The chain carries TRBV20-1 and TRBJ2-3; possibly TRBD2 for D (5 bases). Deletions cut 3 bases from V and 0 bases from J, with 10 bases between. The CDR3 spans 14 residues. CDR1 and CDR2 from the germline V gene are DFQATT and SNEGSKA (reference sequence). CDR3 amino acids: CSARPAASTDTQYF. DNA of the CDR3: TGCAGTGCTAGGCCAGCGGCAAGCACAGATACGCAGTATTTT.

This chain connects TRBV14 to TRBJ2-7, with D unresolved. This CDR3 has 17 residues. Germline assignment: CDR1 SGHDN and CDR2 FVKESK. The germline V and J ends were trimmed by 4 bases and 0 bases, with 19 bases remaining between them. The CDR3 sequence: CASSLGPTRRFSYEQYF. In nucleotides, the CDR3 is TGTGCCAGCAGCCTTGGACCGACAAGACGCTTCTCCTACGAGCAGTACTTC.

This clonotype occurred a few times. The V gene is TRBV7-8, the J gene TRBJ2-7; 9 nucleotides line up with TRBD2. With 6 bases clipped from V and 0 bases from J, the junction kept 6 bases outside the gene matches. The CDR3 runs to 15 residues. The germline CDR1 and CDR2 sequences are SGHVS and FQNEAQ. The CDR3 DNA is TGTGCCAGCAGTCCGGGACTAGCAAGCTCCTACGAGCAGTACGTC. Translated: CASSPGLASSYEQYV.